The T cell receptor beta chain described here comes from a study of blood T cell repertoires in COVID-19. Study-wide background: COVID-19 samples from acute and convalescent phases originated in the United States, Italy and Spain. From T cells, B-cell-depleted T cells, or PBMCs came the material, which was cDNA or gDNA.

In the study's own analysis: Reference gene primer amplification yielded estimated nucleated cell counts. The protocol was immunoSEQ multiplex PCR, while the TCRdb copy is restricted to in-frame clones and leaves out a portion. V, J and clone size reflect that table, while D and trimming were determined from the DNA. Of 150,000 to 200,000 clones in the sample, approximately 86% were seen once. CDR1 is SGHAT, CDR2 FQDESV, per germline (reference sequence). Losses at the gene ends were 5 bases for V and 2 bases for J; bases not matched to a gene: 9. This CDR3 contains 16 residues. Sequenced material: peripheral blood. The TCR sequence derives from a man aged 55 to 70 with acute or convalescent COVID-19. The V gene is TRBV11-1, the J gene TRBJ2-7; TRBD2 aligns across 10 bases. As DNA, the CDR3 is TGTGCCAGCAGCCTATCTAGAGCGGGAGGGGCCTACGAGCAGTACTTC. Its translation: CASSLSRAGGAYEQYF.